Shown below are 22 T cell receptor beta chains from a single sample sequenced in a study of blood T cell repertoires in COVID-19. Only in-frame clones appear in the TCRdb table, and some are missing; sequencing was by immunoSEQ multiplex PCR. The sample has 150,000 or so clones; 88% are singletons. Material: peripheral blood. Source of these receptors: a human donor in a cohort sampled during active COVID-19.

V and J are TRBV9 and TRBJ2-7; maybe TRBD2 (6 bases). CDR1 is SGDLS, CDR2 YYNGEE, per germline. The CDR3 extends over 15 amino acids. Deletions cut 3 bases from V and 5 bases from J, with 18 bases between. The CDR3 here is CASSASGTPPHEQYF. As DNA, the CDR3 is TGTGCCAGCAGCGCCTCCGGGACTCCTCCTCACGAGCAGTACTTC.

V is TRBV11-2 and J is TRBJ2-6, with 14 bases that match TRBD2. This CDR3 is 19 amino acids long. Germline V gives CDR1 SGHAT, CDR2 FQNNGV. Trimming cost V 5 bases and J 3 bases; bases outside gene matches: 9. The CDR3, as DNA: TGTGCCAGCAGCCGGAGACTAGCGGGGGGGCTTTATGGGGCCAACGTCCTGACTTTC. Amino acid sequence: CASSRRLAGGLYGANVLTF.

The gene calls are TRBV6-6 and TRBJ1-2; D is ambiguous. CDR1 is MNHNY and CDR2 is SVGAGI in the germline V gene (reference sequence). Trimming left V 2 bases short and J 6 bases short, with 4 bases between. This CDR3 region has 11 residues. The CDR3 bases are TGTGCCAGCAGTTACCTTGATGGCTACACCTTC. Encoded protein: CASSYLDGYTF.

The J gene is TRBJ1-1, the V gene TRBV3-1 (or the pseudogene TRBV3-2); D gene uncertain. Per the germline V gene, CDR1 is LGHDT and CDR2 is YNNKEL (reference sequence). The CDR3 totals 14 residues. Trimming left V 3 bases short and J 5 bases short, with 13 bases between. CDR3 amino acids: CASSQGYGETEAFF. The CDR3 nucleotides are TGTGCCAGCAGCCAGGGCTACGGGGAAACTGAAGCTTTCTTT.

The chain recombines TRBV6-5 with TRBJ2-5, with unresolved D. Trimming pared 0 bases from V and 5 bases from J, leaving 10 bases between. Germline V gene sequence: CDR1 MNHEY, CDR2 SVGAGI. This CDR3 comprises 14 residues. The CDR3 region is CASSYSRPTETQYF. DNA for the CDR3: TGTGCCAGCAGTTACTCGAGGCCGACGGAGACCCAGTACTTC.

This clone was recorded a few times. The V gene is TRBV27, the J gene TRBJ1-5, with 11 nucleotides matching TRBD1. Germline trimming cut 6 bases from V and 13 bases from J; bases unmatched to any gene: 14. Per germline, CDR1 MNHEY and CDR2 SMNVEV (reference sequence). This CDR3 has 15 residues. Written as DNA, the CDR3 is TGTGCCAGCAGCCTAAGCTGGACAGGGGGCTATAAACAGCATTTT. Its translation: CASSLSWTGGYKQHF.

This chain uses TRBV7-9 with TRBJ2-3, with no clear D. This CDR3 contains 15 residues. With 0 bases removed from V and 0 bases from J, the gap between germline ends came to 7 bases. Germline-derived CDR1 and CDR2 are SEHNR and FQNEAQ (reference sequence). CDR3 nucleotides: TGTGCCAGCAGCTTAGCCCCCACTAGCACAGATACGCAGTATTTT. Translation: CASSLAPTSTDTQYF.

This clone came up once. As DNA, the CDR3 is TGTGCCAGCAGTTTACGAGAGACCGGGGAGCTGTTTTTT. Encoded protein: CASSLRETGELFF. V gene TRBV12-3 or TRBV12-4 combines with J gene TRBJ2-2; no firm D call. The V end was cut by 2 bases, the J end by 5 bases, with 6 bases between. The length of the CDR3 is 13 residues.

In this sample, this clone turned up once. The chain employs TRBV21-1 and TRBJ1-6; TRBD1, the table's D call, was not compared with the DNA. TRBV21-1 is a recognized pseudogene. CDR3 length: 15 amino acids. The CDR3 protein is CASSRRDRDGSPLHF. The CDR3 coding sequence is TGTGCCAGCAGCAGGCGGGACAGGGACGGTTCACCCCTCCACTTT.

V and J are TRBV20-1 and TRBJ2-5; D is ambiguous. Deletions cut 6 bases from V and 0 bases from J, with 5 bases between. CDR1 is DFQATT and CDR2 is SNEGSKA in the germline V gene (reference sequence). The CDR3 covers 11 residues. The CDR3 sequence: CSAQYQETQYF. CDR3 DNA: TGCAGTGCCCAGTACCAAGAGACCCAGTACTTC.

The chain employs TRBV7-2 and TRBJ1-2, with unresolved D. With 6 bases removed from V and 6 bases from J, the gap between germline ends came to 17 bases. CDR1 is SGHTA and CDR2 is FQGNSA in the germline V gene. The length of the CDR3 is 14 residues. The CDR3 protein is CASRRDTSFDGYTF. In DNA form, the CDR3 reads TGTGCCAGCAGGCGAGACACGTCTTTCGATGGCTACACCTTC.

The chain uses TRBV7-6 and TRBJ2-1; the match to TRBD2 covers 11 bases. Trimming cost V 4 bases and J 5 bases; bases outside gene matches: 10. The CDR3 totals 17 residues. Germline values: CDR1 SGHVS, CDR2 FNYEAQ. Here the CDR3 DNA reads TGTGCCAGCAGCTCCCATCCCACTAGCGGGAGCGACAATGAGCAGTTCTTC. Its protein product is CASSSHPTSGSDNEQFF. The full variable domain, with the rest looked up from reference TRBV7-6 and TRBJ2-1, is GAGVSQSPRYKVTKRGQDVALRCDPISGHVSLYWYRQALGQGPEFLTYFNYEAQQDKSGLPNDRFSAERPEGSISTLTIQRTEQRDSAMYRCASSSHPTSGSDNEQFFGPGTRLTVL.

Here the CDR3 reads CAISGTGDTDTQYF. As DNA, the CDR3 is TGTGCCATCAGCGGGACAGGGGACACAGATACGCAGTATTTT. The chain is built from TRBV10-3 and TRBJ2-3; 10 bases fit TRBD1. Germline values: CDR1 ENHRY, CDR2 SYGVKD. The CDR3 has 14 residues. V dropped 6 bases and J dropped 2; count of bases not matched to a gene: 2.

This clone was recorded a few times. This chain links TRBV11-2 with TRBJ1-3, with D perhaps matching TRBD1 (5 bases). Between the trimmed V and J ends, which lost 4 bases and 2 bases, there was a span of 9 bases. The CDR3 has 14 amino acids. Germline CDR1 SGHAT, CDR2 FQNNGV. The CDR3 loop is CASSSGGPGNTIYF. DNA of the CDR3: TGTGCCAGCAGCTCGGGGGGACCTGGAAACACCATATATTTT.

The rearrangement uses TRBV5-3 and TRBJ2-4; 7 nucleotides align to TRBD1. TRBV5-3 is reported as an ORF; its role is uncertain. V lost 0 bases, J lost 6 bases, and 9 bases stayed unmatched. This CDR3 spans 16 amino acids. CDR3 nucleotide sequence: TGTGCCAGAAGCTTGGGAAAGACAGGGCGGAGAAACATTCAGTACTTC. It translates to CARSLGKTGRRNIQYF.

The chain joins TRBV7-2 to TRBJ2-5, with 12 nucleotides matching TRBD2. V lost 5 bases to trimming and J lost 1 base; unmatched junction nucleotides: 5. The CDR3 runs 16 residues. Germline CDR1 and CDR2: SGHTA and FQGNSA. The CDR3 spells CASSAGTSGPQETQYF. The CDR3 bases are TGTGCCAGCAGCGCCGGGACTAGCGGGCCCCAAGAGACCCAGTACTTC.

This chain uses TRBV5-5 with TRBJ1-4; unclear D gene. The V gene lost 0 bases and the J gene lost 0 bases, with 6 bases spanning the gap. Looked up from germline, CDR1 is SGHKS and CDR2 is YYEKEE (reference sequence). The CDR3 is 15 amino acids. The CDR3 nucleotides read TGTGCCAGCAGCTTGGCGGGTGCAACTAATGAAAAACTGTTTTTT. It specifies CASSLAGATNEKLFF.

J is TRBJ2-3 and V is TRBV27; TRBD2 aligns across 9 bases. Per the germline V gene, CDR1 is MNHEY and CDR2 is SMNVEV (reference sequence). The CDR3 extends over 16 amino acids. With V trimmed by 5 bases and J by 2 bases, 8 bases remained unmatched. This CDR3 is CASSALAGSPTDTQYF. Written as DNA, the CDR3 is TGTGCCAGCAGTGCCCTAGCGGGGAGTCCCACAGATACGCAGTATTTT.

The chain links TRBV19 to TRBJ2-3; the D gene is possibly TRBD2 (6 bases). Germline-derived CDR1 and CDR2 are LNHDA and SQIVND (reference sequence). Trimming cost V 5 bases and J 2 bases, with 17 bases left between them. This CDR3 contains 16 residues. CDR3 nucleotide sequence: TGTGCCAGTAGTGCGACGGGAGCAGACTTCACAGATACGCAGTATTTT. Residues: CASSATGADFTDTQYF.

CDR3 coding DNA: TGTGCCAGCAGTGAAGGACACAAAAACTATGGCTACACCTTC. It encodes CASSEGHKNYGYTF. This chain joins TRBV6-1 and TRBJ1-2; D is unclear. Trimming left V 1 base short and J 2 bases short, with 8 bases between. CDR1 and CDR2 (germline): MNHNS, SASEGT. There are 14 residues in the CDR3.

Concerning this clone itself: The junction shows a germline mismatch at one end, possibly a read error. The chain employs TRBV4-2 and TRBJ2-7, with D hard to call. Germline values: CDR1 LGHNA, CDR2 YNFKEQ. This CDR3 has 14 residues. The CDR3 here is CASSQDLRSFEQYF. The CDR3 DNA is TGTGCCAGCAGCCAAGATCTTCGGTCCTTCGAGCAGTACTTC.

This clone is a singleton in its sample. CDR3 in DNA: TGCGCCAGCAGCCAAGGGACAGGGCCCCGCTCCTACGAGCAGTACTTC. Amino acid sequence: CASSQGTGPRSYEQYF. The genes are TRBV4-1 and TRBJ2-7; 8 bases are shared with TRBD1. V lost 1 base, J lost 0 bases, and 5 bases stayed unmatched. Germline CDR1 and CDR2: MGHRA and YSYEKL. This CDR3 is built from 16 residues.